This TCR beta chain appears in the sequencing data of a study of blood T cell repertoires in COVID-19. Background on the study: Samples representing acute and convalescent COVID-19 were sourced from the United States, Italy and Spain.

Per the authors' pipeline: Reference gene primer amplification gave nucleated cell count estimates. Libraries were prepared by immunoSEQ multiplex PCR; TCRdb keeps only in-frame clonotypes and omits some of them. V and J calls plus clone size are reproduced from that table; the DNA served to infer D and trimming. The sample includes just over 350,000 clones, more than 85% of them seen just once. Clinical history reported by participants formed the basis on which cohorts were assigned. Sequencing was performed on PBMCs or T cells enriched from blood (not recorded which). This TCR came from a woman in her twenties or thirties who had recovered from COVID-19.

CDR3 sequence (DNA): TGTGCCATCAGTGCTAGGGGTGGCACTGAAGCTTTCTTT. Translated, it gives CAISARGGTEAFF. The V call is TRBV10-3, the J call TRBJ1-1; tentatively, D is TRBD1 (5 bases). Trimming pared 4 bases from V and 4 bases from J, leaving 10 bases between. The CDR3 is 13 residues long. Germline values: CDR1 ENHRY, CDR2 SYGVKD.